This T cell receptor beta chain was sequenced during a study of shared clonotypes between healthy human individuals (dated by TCRdb to 2018 to 2021). Study-wide context: The cohort included a few men and a couple of women between 18 and 49 years of age. For each donor, CD4 naive and CD4 memory were each given three plates, CD8 naive was given two plates, and CD8 memory was given one plate. The study deeply sequenced blood TCR repertoires of roughly five healthy adults to estimate repertoire size and the extent of clonotype sharing between individuals. Different laboratories and diverse techniques were used to prepare libraries and sequence TCR repertoires, to increase sequencing depth and limit assay-specific biases. Between about 0.8 and 9 billion PBMCs per donor were obtained by leukapheresis.

TCR CDR3 regions were amplified from genomic DNA by multiplex PCR using the deep immunoSEQ assay. Genomic DNA extracted from each cell subset was distributed evenly over all wells of several immunoSEQ 96-well plates, and each plate served as one replicate. For sorted subsets, each replicate PCR was loaded with about 0.2 ug genomic DNA, equivalent to 25,000 to 35,000 T cell genomes. Purified libraries were measured with a Qubit 3.0 fluorometer, size-checked on a Bioanalyzer 2100, and measured again with the KAPA Library Quantification kit. Every immunoSEQ 96-well plate was sequenced on a dedicated single-read 150-cycle Illumina NextSeq 550 flow cell. As for how the authors treated the data: Because only junctional sequences without quality scores were contained in the immunoSEQ output, filtering matching that applied to full-length reads could not be performed. Sequences were annotated with PyIR, a Python wrapper for IgBLAST v1.9, using IMGT germline references to assign V/J genes and CDR3. Reads with weak V/J assignments (E-value above 1e-6), missing CDR3, stop codons, out-of-frame junctions, or ambiguous translated residues were removed. V3J clonotypes were defined as sequences sharing an identical inferred V gene, J gene, and CDR3 amino acid sequence. Percentage overlap between repertoires was computed as shared unique clonotypes divided by the size of the smaller repertoire. Richness of each repertoire was evaluated using RTK rarefaction, the Chao1 estimator, and Recon v2.1 estimates of unobserved clonotypes. OLGA was used to compute generation probabilities for all TCRbeta clonotypes that the gDNA method yielded from a handful of donors. Sourced from immuneACCESS, this table was stored by TCRdb with only in-frame sequences that have V and J called. A share of the clones is absent; for the studies checked, an unresolved V gene accounts for under half, and the remainder has no known explanation. The V and J calls and clone size were taken over from that table, and D and trimming were inferred from the DNA. In this sample the table shows about 1 million clones, around 76% of which occur a single time. The ten top clones hold 1.2% to 1.5% of the sample.

About this clone itself: It lacks a known antigen. No qualities accompany the bases; no much larger clone lies one base away.

Healthy HIV-negative adults with no recently reported acute infections or vaccinations were included as donors. Every donor was a Caucasian adult residing in Nashville, Tennessee, USA. CD4+ T cells were enriched by magnetic negative selection, after which naive cells were positively selected on CD45RA and the negative fraction was taken as the memory subset. After blood collection by leukapheresis, PBMCs were isolated using Ficoll-Histopaque density gradient centrifugation and then cryopreserved in the vapor phase of liquid nitrogen. Analytical flow cytometry was used to check the purity and quantity of every magnetically sorted T cell population. From each sorted fraction, genomic DNA was isolated and quantified by UV absorbance on a Nanodrop 2000c. Study-wide conclusions, independent of this receptor: Sampling was limited to blood, and TCR repertoires in tissue likely differ from TCR repertoires in blood. Because the study included only a small number of donors, the genetic and exposure-history diversity represented was limited. Across several donors, around 5.4% of naive CD4, around 3.3% of naive CD8, 2% to 2.5% of memory CD4, and 0.4% to 0.45% of memory CD8 clonotypes were shared. Clonotypes shared by all four sorted-subset donors showed higher generation probabilities than non-shared clonotypes. Pairwise subsampling led to the expectation that sequencing depth would affect the degree of clonotype sharing among donors. Incomplete sequencing was indicated by rarefaction of sorted-subset datasets, despite the large sequencing depth. Estimated clonotype richness was generally larger for naive than for memory subsets.

Material for sequencing was memory CD4+ T cells sorted from blood. The cell subset or site label on this specimen signifies: CD45RA-negative fraction. The TCR comes from a man between 18 and 35 years old in good health.

The DNA is TGTGCCAGCAGCCAGCGGGACAGGGTTAACACCTACGAGCAGTACTTC. Its coded protein is CASSQRDRVNTYEQYF. The chain employs TRBV7-8 and TRBJ2-7; the junction holds 9 bases that match TRBD1. The CDR3, from cysteine to phenylalanine, totals 16 residues. Just CDR3 DNA is preserved here, 48 bases in frame from base 1. From V the trimming removes 5 bases and from J it removes 2 bases, while the gene matches leave 10 bases of the junction unaccounted for. CDR1 SGHVS and CDR2 FQNEAQ were looked up in the germline V gene.